Detailed here is one TCR beta chain. Antigen: not known. The data stem from a study of CD8 T cells in Susac syndrome. Whole-study results and caveats: The study admitted that it had a relatively small number of individuals in its TCR sequencing and HLA analysis.

The CDR3 is made up of 14 amino acids. V lost 3 bases and J lost 1; bases outside the gene matches: 2. CDR1 and CDR2 from the germline V gene are SNHLY and FYNNEI. Reverse transcription used roughly 0.5 to 1 ug RNA and random hexamers. Using its own MiXCR run on the immunoSEQ multiplex PCR reads, TCRdb lists one record per CDR3 protein. Of some 90,000 distinct CDR3 sequences in the sample, roughly 93% were seen once. Healthy donors formed controls matched for age and sex. This clonotype was sampled from a human donor in good health. Input material: CD8+ T cells from PBMCs. The chain combines TRBV2 with TRBJ1-2, with 7 bases aligning to TRBD1. Written as DNA, the CDR3 is TGTGCCAGCAGTGACGACAGGGTTAACTATGGCTACACCTTC. Its protein product is CASSDDRVNYGYTF.